The present T cell receptor (beta chain) was sequenced within a study of blood T cell repertoires in COVID-19. Overall study context: The analysed material was cDNA or gDNA that came from T cells, B-cell-depleted T cells, or PBMCs.

Sequenced by immunoSEQ multiplex PCR; TCRdb stores in-frame clones only, minus some. This sample carries roughly 67,000 clones, 76% of them seen once, and the ten largest clones take approximately 6.8%. V dropped 3 bases and J dropped 3; count of bases not matched to a gene: 11. CDR1 is SGHNT, CDR2 YYREEE, per germline (reference sequence). This CDR3 contains 16 residues. The chain carries TRBV5-4 and TRBJ2-5; TRBD2 matches at 7 bases. This receptor was obtained from a woman aged 50 to 60 with active or convalescent COVID-19. Sequencing used peripheral blood. Written as DNA, the CDR3 is TGTGCCAGCAGCTGGTTGGTTCCGGGACTAAAAGAGACCCAGTACTTC. This sequence encodes CASSWLVPGLKETQYF.